This record concerns one T cell receptor beta chain sequence. The data belong to a study of blood T cell repertoires in COVID-19. On the study more broadly: Donors in the United States, Italy and Spain gave samples during acute or convalescent COVID-19. Sample material is recorded as cDNA or gDNA derived from T cells, B-cell-depleted T cells, or PBMCs.

Original analysis: Reference gene primer amplification in the assay estimated nucleated cell counts. Sequencing was performed with immunoSEQ multiplex PCR; in TCRdb, only in-frame clones are kept and a portion is missing. Clone size and V and J calls were adopted from that table, with D and trimming inferred from the DNA. The table includes 80,000 to 90,000 clones, roughly 85% detected once. Sample: peripheral blood. The TCR originated in a man aged 60-69 years with acute or convalescent COVID-19.

The CDR3 nucleotides are TGTGCCAGCAGTCCCGGCGCAAGGGGGTCGGGAAACACCATATATTTT. Amino acid sequence: CASSPGARGSGNTIYF. The chain combines TRBV27 with TRBJ1-3; weak D call: TRBD1 (6 bases). CDR3 length: 16 residues. Per germline, CDR1 MNHEY and CDR2 SMNVEV (reference sequence). The V end lost 5 bases, the J end lost 4 bases, and 18 bases lay between the germline ends.